Following are 4 T cell receptor beta chains from one sample sequenced in a study of blood T cell repertoires in COVID-19. Using immunoSEQ multiplex PCR, the repertoire was profiled, and TCRdb retains in-frame clones only, with some absent. The profile shows fewer than 200,000 clones, around 80% of them singletons. Sequenced sample: peripheral blood. Every receptor here comes from a woman over 75 with acute or convalescent COVID-19.

This clone was picked up one time. This rearrangement joins TRBV6-6 to TRBJ2-1; perhaps TRBD2 as D (5 bases). Per germline, CDR1 MNHNY and CDR2 SVGAGI (reference sequence). The CDR3 covers 16 residues. Trimming pared 2 bases from V and 6 bases from J, leaving 17 bases between. In DNA form, the CDR3 reads TGTGCCAGCAGTTACACCACTAGTATCAGTCCCAATGAGCAGTTCTTC. Encoded protein: CASSYTTSISPNEQFF.

In DNA, the CDR3 is TGTGCCAGCAGTTACGAGGGCGGTAATTCACCCCTCCACTTT. Translated, it gives CASSYEGGNSPLHF. V gene TRBV6-5 combines with J gene TRBJ1-6; no clear D gene. In germline, CDR1 is MNHEY, CDR2 SVGAGI. CDR3 size: 14 residues. Between the trimmed V and J ends, which lost 2 bases and 6 bases, there was a span of 8 bases.

V and J are TRBV19 and TRBJ1-2; TRBD1 matches at 7 bases. V was pared by 4 bases and J by 8 bases, with 4 bases of the junction left unmatched. CDR1 is LNHDA, CDR2 SQIVND, per germline (reference sequence). This CDR3 contains 12 residues. The CDR3 here is CASSNRGGGYTF. The CDR3 coding sequence is TGTGCCAGTAGTAACAGGGGCGGCGGCTACACCTTC.

The DNA of the CDR3 is TGTGCCATTACAGGGTCGGCCGGGGAGCTGTTTTTT. Its translation: CAITGSAGELFF. V usage is TRBV2 and J usage is TRBJ2-2; tentatively, D is TRBD1 (6 bases). Trimming shortened V by 10 bases and J by 6 bases, and 12 bases separated the two germline ends. This CDR3 is 12 amino acids long. Germline CDR1 and CDR2: SNHLY and FYNNEI. Complete variable domain (other parts from reference TRBV2 and TRBJ2-2): EPEVTQTPSHQVTQMGQEVILRCVPISNHLYFYWYRQILGQKVEFLVSFYNNEISEKSEIFDDQFSVERPDGSNFTLKIRSTKLEDSAMYFCAITGSAGELFFGEGSRLTVL.